This TCR beta chain was sequenced in a study of T cells expressing NK-cell markers. Study details: Seropositivity for HCMV was found in most of the eight sequenced donors, with one seronegative.

Study-wide findings and caveats: As a fraction of CD8+ T cells, dominant NKG2C+ clonotypes reached about 1.0-8% in six donors.

TCRdb reprocessed the 5' RACE reads, keeping one entry per CDR3 protein, no DNA. There are some 280,000 distinct CDR3 sequences in the sample, with around 0.4% held by the top ten. Worth noting for this clonotype: The antigen remains undetermined.

The CDR3 loop spans 15 amino acids. Germline CDR1 is DFQATT and CDR2 is SNEGSKA (reference sequence). The specimen was blood T cells: a sorted CD56 or NKG2C T cell subset, CD4+ or CD8+ T cells, or bulk PBMC T cells (not recorded which). The chain employs TRBV20-1 and TRBJ2-2. This sequence was found in a man aged 18 to 30 in good health. The CDR3 sequence is CSASTGRVTTGELFF.